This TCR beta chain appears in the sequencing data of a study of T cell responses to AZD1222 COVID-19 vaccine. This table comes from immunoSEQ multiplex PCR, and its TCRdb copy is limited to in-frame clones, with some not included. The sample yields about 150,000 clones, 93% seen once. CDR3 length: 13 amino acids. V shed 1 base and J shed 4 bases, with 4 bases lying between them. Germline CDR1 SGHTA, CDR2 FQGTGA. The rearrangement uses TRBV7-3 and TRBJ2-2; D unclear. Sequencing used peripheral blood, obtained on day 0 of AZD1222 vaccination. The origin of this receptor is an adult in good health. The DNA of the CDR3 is TGTGCCAGCAGCTTAATGGTCACCGGGGAGCTGTTTTTT. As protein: CASSLMVTGELFF.